This TCR beta chain was sequenced in a study of blood T cell repertoires in COVID-19 (dated by TCRdb to the early 2020s). As for the study more broadly: Samples from collaborators originated in the United States, Italy and Spain and spanned both the acute and convalescent phases of COVID-19. The material from the prospective study consisted of cDNA or gDNA derived from T cells, B-cell-depleted T cells, or PBMCs. The samples were drawn from two sources: the first 160 participants of the ongoing ImmuneRACE study, and 1,254 subjects contributed by 6 global collaborators. Where available, HLA class I and class II types were taken from metadata supplied by the sample provider and were not determined by assay-based typing. Sample metadata almost always included a de-identified subject ID, COVID-19 status, age in years and sex. Deeply sampled blood TCRbeta repertoires from subjects exposed to, actively infected with, or recovered from COVID-19 were included in the dataset. The repertoires were made available in a free public database intended to serve as a resource for research on the immune response to SARS-CoV-2. What the research found in general, with its limitations: How much clinical and demographic metadata was included differed by source and by participant, and the metadata was provided uncurated.

In the prospective study, participants were about 18 to 95 years old, resided in about two dozen geographic areas of the United States, and were enrolled through a virtual design. Cohort assignment in the prospective study relied on participant-reported clinical history from a screening survey and a study questionnaire. A participant counted as exposed if, within 2 weeks of entering the study, that participant had been in contact with someone who had a PCR-confirmed or clinician-diagnosed COVID-19 case. Each participant in the prospective study had whole blood, serum and a nasopharyngeal or oropharyngeal swab collected by mobile phlebotomists. Participants in the prospective study had the option to provide additional blood draws and questionnaires over an approximately 2-month period. Prospective study blood samples were shipped either frozen or at room temperature before DNA extraction. This clone was seen just once. The target of this receptor is not known. No base qualities exist here, and no much larger clone lies one base off it.

The immunoSEQ Assay, a bias-controlled multiplex PCR, was used to amplify TCRbeta CDR3 regions from genomic DNA. Per the original workflow: The number of nucleated cells in each sample was estimated from the amplification of reference gene primers within the assay. To quantify the absolute abundance of each unique TCRbeta CDR3 rearrangement, sequence reads were collapsed and filtered. For each sample, productive Simpson clonality was calculated as the square root of Simpson's diversity index over productive rearrangements. Sourced from immuneACCESS, this table was stored by TCRdb with only in-frame sequences that have V and J called. A share of the clones is absent; for the studies checked, an unresolved V gene accounts for under half, and the remainder has no known explanation. The DNA gave D and trimming, while V, J and clone size come from that table. Present in this sample are 300,000 to 350,000 clones, about nine tenths of which were seen just once. The ten largest clones take up 0.95% to 1.1% of the sample.

V is trimmed back by 8 bases and J by 6 bases, and the junction contains 13 bases that no gene match accounts for. CDR1 and CDR2 (MDHEN, SYDVKM) derive from the germline V gene. The CDR3 numbers 16 residues from cysteine through phenylalanine. The read is trimmed to its CDR3 DNA, 48 bases read in frame from base 1. The sequence links TRBV28 to TRBJ2-1; TRBD2 fits 10 bases in the junction. Sequences were obtained from PBMCs or T cells enriched from blood (not recorded which). The clonotype originates from a woman aged 25 to 39 who had been exposed to COVID-19. At the DNA level, the sequence is TGTGCCAGCTTAATGGCAGTAACTAGCGGGACCAATGAGCAGTTCTTC. This sequence encodes CASLMAVTSGTNEQFF.